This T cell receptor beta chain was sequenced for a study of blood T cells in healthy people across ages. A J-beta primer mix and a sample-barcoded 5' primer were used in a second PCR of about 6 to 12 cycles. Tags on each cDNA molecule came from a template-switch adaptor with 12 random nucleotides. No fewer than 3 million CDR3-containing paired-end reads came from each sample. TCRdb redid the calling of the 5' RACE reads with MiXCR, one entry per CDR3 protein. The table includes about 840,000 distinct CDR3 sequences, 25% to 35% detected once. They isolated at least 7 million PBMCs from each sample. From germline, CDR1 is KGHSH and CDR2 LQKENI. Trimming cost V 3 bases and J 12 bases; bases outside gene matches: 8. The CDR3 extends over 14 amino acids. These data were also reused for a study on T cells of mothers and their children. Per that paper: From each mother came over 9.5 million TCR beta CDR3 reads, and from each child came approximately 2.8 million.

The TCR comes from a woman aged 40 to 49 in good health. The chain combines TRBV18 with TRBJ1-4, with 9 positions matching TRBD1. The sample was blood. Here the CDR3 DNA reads TGTGCCAGCTCACCCGGGACAGGGATCAAGGAACTGTTTTTT. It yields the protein CASSPGTGIKELFF.